This T cell receptor beta chain was sequenced in a study of blood T cell repertoires in COVID-19. Clones were read by immunoSEQ multiplex PCR, and TCRdb kept only the in-frame ones, dropping some. This sample has under 300,000 clones, with approximately 84% found just once. Germline V gene lookup returns CDR1 KGHSH and CDR2 LQKENI. Unmatched junction bases numbered 7, after V lost 2 bases and J lost 6 bases. The CDR3 consists of 17 residues. The J gene is TRBJ2-2, the V gene TRBV18; 12 nucleotides align to TRBD2. The sample was PBMCs or T cells enriched from blood (not recorded which). The TCR sequence derives from a man between 50 and 59 years old who had recovered from COVID-19. The CDR3 loop reads CASSPYLLAGGAGELFF. Here the CDR3 DNA reads TGTGCCAGCTCACCATATTTACTAGCGGGAGGTGCCGGGGAGCTGTTTTTT.